This entry lists 27 T cell receptor beta chains sequenced from one sample in a study of regulatory dendritic cells for organ transplantation. CFSE-labeled sorted T cells met regulatory or mature dendritic cells for roughly 5 days. Generated by immunoSEQ multiplex PCR, the TCRdb table keeps only in-frame clones and is missing some. This table has fewer than 25,000 clones, over 75% appearing once. Their specific antigens are unknown. Source material: naive CD4+ T cells from blood cultured with regulatory dendritic cells. Described subset: CD45RA+ naive T cells. These receptors were taken from a human donor in good health.

The chain couples TRBV7-9 to TRBJ2-5; 10 bases agree with TRBD2. This CDR3 region has 15 residues. Per germline, CDR1 SEHNR and CDR2 FQNEAQ (reference sequence). Germline trimming cut 3 bases from V and 4 bases from J; bases unmatched to any gene: 5. CDR3 sequence reads: CASSFRVAGGETQYF. The CDR3 nucleotides read TGTGCCAGCAGCTTTAGAGTAGCGGGAGGAGAGACCCAGTACTTC. The full variable domain, in which reference TRBV7-9 and TRBJ2-5 provide the parts outside the CDR3, is DTGVSQNPRHKITKRGQNVTFRCDPISEHNRLYWYRQTLGQGPEFLTYFQNEAQLEKSRLLSDRFSAERPKGSFSTLEIQRTEQGDSAMYLCASSFRVAGGETQYFGPGTRLLVL.

The chain couples TRBV5-4 to TRBJ2-7; D might be TRBD2 (5 bases). The CDR3 has 14 residues. Germline-derived CDR1 and CDR2 are SGHNT and YYREEE (reference sequence). Between the trimmed V and J ends, which lost 4 bases and 4 bases, there was a span of 15 bases. CDR3 in DNA: TGTGCCAGCAGCCTCGGGGTAGGGCCTTACGAGCAGTACTTC. Translated: CASSLGVGPYEQYF.

The V gene is TRBV29-1, the J gene TRBJ1-1, with D uncertain. Germline CDR1 is SQVTM and CDR2 is ANQGSEA. Trimming removed 7 bases from V and 3 bases from J, with 12 bases in between. The CDR3 loop spans 12 amino acids. The CDR3 loop is CSARRADTEAFF. The CDR3, as DNA: TGCAGCGCCCGGAGGGCCGACACTGAAGCTTTCTTT.

The chain couples TRBV27 to TRBJ1-6, with D unresolved. The CDR3 extends over 14 amino acids. Germline-derived CDR1 and CDR2 are MNHEY and SMNVEV (reference sequence). The V end was cut by 3 bases, the J end by 7 bases, with 10 bases between. This chain's CDR3 is CASSFQTRNSPLHF. The CDR3 DNA reads TGTGCCAGCAGTTTCCAAACCCGGAATTCACCCCTCCACTTT.

The chain carries TRBV27 and TRBJ2-1; tentative D call: TRBD2 (5 bases). The CDR3 has 17 residues. Germline V gene sequence: CDR1 MNHEY, CDR2 SMNVEV (reference sequence). The V end was cut by 6 bases, the J end by 8 bases, with 26 bases between. CDR3 DNA: TGTGCCAGCAGCTCCGTTGGTTTCCTCGGGGTTCACCATGAGCAGTTCTTC. Translated, it gives CASSSVGFLGVHHEQFF.

The chain combines TRBV28 with TRBJ2-1; unclear D gene. This CDR3 comprises 11 residues. Germline V gene data show CDR1 as MDHEN and CDR2 as SYDVKM. The V end lost 10 bases, the J end lost 2 bases, and 6 bases lay between the germline ends. CDR3: CATRTYNEQFF. The DNA of the CDR3 is TGTGCCACTCGGACCTACAATGAGCAGTTCTTC.

The chain carries TRBV15 and TRBJ1-3, with 7 bases identical to TRBD1. The CDR3 covers 17 residues. Germline values: CDR1 LNHNV, CDR2 YYDKDF (reference sequence). The V segment lost 0 bases and the J segment 1 base; nucleotides outside the gene matches: 6. The CDR3, as DNA: TGTGCCACCAGCAGAGATTCGAGGGGGCCGTCTGGAAACACCATATATTTT. This gives the protein CATSRDSRGPSGNTIYF.

As DNA, the CDR3 is TGTGCCAGCAGTCTCGGGGTAGTCGGGAAGAAGGCCGAGCAGTACTTC. Translating gives CASSLGVVGKKAEQYF. The genes are TRBV14 and TRBJ2-7; TRBD2 might be the D (5 bases). This CDR3 has 16 residues. Per the germline V gene, CDR1 is SGHDN and CDR2 is FVKESK. Deletions cut 6 bases from V and 6 bases from J, with 24 bases between.

The chain carries TRBV15 and TRBJ2-2; D unclear. The CDR3 contains 16 residues. CDR1 is LNHNV and CDR2 is YYDKDF in the germline V gene (reference sequence). The ends were cut back, 0 bases at V and 5 bases at J, with 13 bases in the middle. The CDR3: CATSRDLGSNTGELFF. DNA of the CDR3: TGTGCCACCAGCAGAGATCTTGGCAGCAATACCGGGGAGCTGTTTTTT.

This clone was seen only once. The gene calls are TRBV28 and TRBJ2-6, with unresolved D. This CDR3 is 16 amino acids long. Germline V gene data show CDR1 as MDHEN and CDR2 as SYDVKM. The V gene lost 1 base and the J gene lost 0 bases, with 7 bases spanning the gap. The CDR3 region is CASSLLSPSGANVLTF. Written as DNA, the CDR3 is TGTGCCAGCAGTTTATTATCGCCCTCTGGGGCCAACGTCCTGACTTTC.

The chain recombines TRBV18 with TRBJ2-5, with D possibly being TRBD1 or TRBD2 (5 bases each). The V gene's germline CDR1 is KGHSH and CDR2 LQKENI. This CDR3 has 14 residues. The V end was cut by 5 bases, the J end by 3 bases, with 13 bases between. This CDR3 reads CASSARDGKETQYF. The CDR3 coding sequence is TGTGCCAGCTCAGCACGGGACGGAAAAGAGACCCAGTACTTC. The entire variable domain, with the rest obtained from reference TRBV18 and TRBJ2-5, is as follows: NAGVMQNPRHLVRRRGQEARLRCSPMKGHSHVYWYRQLPEEGLKFMVYLQKENIIDESGMPKERFSAEFPKEGPSILRIQQVVRGDSAAYFCASSARDGKETQYFGPGTRLLVL.

V gene TRBV15 combines with J gene TRBJ2-5; D not certain. Germline V gene sequence: CDR1 LNHNV, CDR2 YYDKDF (reference sequence). Trimming took off 0 bases at V and 5 bases at J, with 10 bases between the two ends. This CDR3 spans 14 amino acids. The CDR3 is CATSRDSGGETQYF. CDR3 DNA: TGTGCCACCAGCAGAGATTCGGGTGGGGAGACCCAGTACTTC.

The chain has TRBV6-5 and TRBJ1-2; possible D gene TRBD1, 5 bases. There are 15 residues in the CDR3. Germline CDR1 and CDR2: MNHEY and SVGAGI. Trimming removed 2 bases from V and 2 bases from J, with 12 bases in between. This CDR3 reads CASSYARRGNYGYTF. Written as DNA, the CDR3 is TGTGCCAGCAGTTACGCCCGTCGGGGGAACTATGGCTACACCTTC.

The rearrangement links TRBV7-9 to TRBJ1-3; D is perhaps TRBD1 (5 bases). V lost 4 bases and J lost 0, with 13 bases in between. The germline V gene has CDR1 SEHNR and CDR2 FQNEAQ (reference sequence). The CDR3 totals 16 residues. For the CDR3, the DNA is TGTGCCAGCAGCTCAAAAGAAACAGGCTCTGGAAACACCATATATTTT. Translation: CASSSKETGSGNTIYF.

This clone turned up a few times. J is TRBJ2-2 and V is TRBV7-9, with TRBD2 matching 7 bases. The V gene's germline CDR1 is SEHNR and CDR2 FQNEAQ (reference sequence). There are 14 residues in the CDR3. Trimming removed 5 bases from V and 4 bases from J; junction bases left unmatched: 4. CDR3 in DNA: TGTGCCAGCAGCATCGCTAGCGGCACCGGGGAGCTGTTTTTT. It translates to CASSIASGTGELFF.

The chain recombines TRBV18 with TRBJ1-1; D possibly corresponds to TRBD1 (6 bases). CDR1 and CDR2 from the germline V gene are KGHSH and LQKENI. V was pared by 2 bases and J by 4 bases, with 11 bases between. The CDR3 is 14 residues long. The CDR3 sequence: CASSPTGRGTEAFF. In nucleotides, the CDR3 is TGTGCCAGCTCACCAACAGGGAGGGGCACTGAAGCTTTCTTT.

This chain links TRBV7-9 with TRBJ1-2, with D unclear. The germline V gene encodes CDR1 SEHNR and CDR2 FQNEAQ (reference sequence). The CDR3 is made up of 14 amino acids. V lost 0 bases, J lost 9 bases, and 14 bases lay in between. CDR3 amino acids: CASSLAVQVGSYTF. The CDR3 region has the DNA TGTGCCAGCAGCTTAGCGGTCCAGGTTGGGAGCTACACCTTC.

The V call is TRBV19, the J call TRBJ2-5, with D tentatively TRBD1 (6 bases). Trimming removed 5 bases at V and 3 bases at J, with 10 bases between. The germline V gene encodes CDR1 LNHDA and CDR2 SQIVND (reference sequence). CDR3 length: 13 residues. Here the CDR3 DNA reads TGTGCCAGTAGTTTAAGGACAGAAGAGACCCAGTACTTC. Amino acids: CASSLRTEETQYF.

The chain employs TRBV18 and TRBJ2-1, with TRBD1 matching 7 bases. Looked up from germline, CDR1 is KGHSH and CDR2 is LQKENI. Trimming at V came to 0 bases and at J to 8 bases, leaving 10 bases not matched to a gene. CDR3 length: 16 amino acids. DNA for the CDR3: TGTGCCAGCTCACCACCGGAGTCTAGGGGGCGGGATGAGCAGTTCTTC. Its translation is CASSPPESRGRDEQFF. Full variable domain (outside the CDR3, taken from reference TRBV18 and TRBJ2-1): NAGVMQNPRHLVRRRGQEARLRCSPMKGHSHVYWYRQLPEEGLKFMVYLQKENIIDESGMPKERFSAEFPKEGPSILRIQQVVRGDSAAYFCASSPPESRGRDEQFFGPGTRLTVL.

CDR3 protein: CASSLSLGTVNTEAFF. CDR3 coding DNA: TGTGCCAGCAGCTTATCACTCGGGACGGTGAACACTGAAGCTTTCTTT. The rearrangement links TRBV11-2 to TRBJ1-1, with D perhaps TRBD1 (5 bases). Per germline, CDR1 SGHAT and CDR2 FQNNGV. The CDR3 extends over 16 amino acids. V dropped 2 bases and J dropped 0 bases, with 13 bases sitting between them.

This chain links TRBV7-2 with TRBJ2-7, with a weak D call TRBD1 (5 bases). Germline loops: CDR1 SGHTA, CDR2 FQGNSA. V dropped 2 bases and J dropped 2 bases, with 7 bases sitting between them. CDR3 length: 13 residues. For the CDR3, the DNA is TGTGCCAGCAGCTTAACAGGCCCCTACGAGCAGTACTTC. Protein product: CASSLTGPYEQYF.

The CDR3 region has the DNA TGTGCCAGCACCCGACTAGCGCCCTACGAGCAGTACTTC. Amino acids: CASTRLAPYEQYF. The rearrangement uses TRBV28 and TRBJ2-7, with TRBD2 identical over 8 bases. V trimming: 7 bases; J trimming: 2 bases; junction bases outside the gene matches: 4. The CDR3 is 13 amino acids. Germline CDR1 MDHEN, CDR2 SYDVKM.

V usage is TRBV19 and J usage is TRBJ1-1; no firm D call. Germline CDR1 LNHDA, CDR2 SQIVND (reference sequence). This CDR3 is 14 amino acids long. V was clipped by 6 bases and J by 3 bases, with 14 bases between them. This chain's CDR3 is CASSSSSTDTEAFF. The CDR3 coding sequence is TGTGCCAGTAGCTCCTCCTCCACAGACACTGAAGCTTTCTTT.

Here the CDR3 DNA reads TGCGCCAGCAGCTTCTTTCTAGCGGGAGAAGAGACCCAGTACTTC. As protein: CASSFFLAGEETQYF. The chain links TRBV5-1 to TRBJ2-5; TRBD2 aligns across 10 bases. Looked up from germline, CDR1 is SGHRS and CDR2 is YFSETQ. The CDR3 is made up of 15 amino acids. V dropped 2 bases and J dropped 3; count of bases not matched to a gene: 4. Based on the CDR3 plus reference TRBV5-1 and TRBJ2-5, the full variable domain is KAGVTQTPRYLIKTRGQQVTLSCSPISGHRSVSWYQQTPGQGLQFLFEYFSETQRNKGNFPGRFSGRQFSNSRSEMNVSTLELGDSALYLCASSFFLAGEETQYFGPGTRLLVL.

This chain joins TRBV29-1 and TRBJ2-7; the D is unclear. This CDR3 is 15 amino acids long. The germline V and J ends were trimmed by 4 bases and 0 bases, with 16 bases remaining between them. From germline, CDR1 is SQVTM and CDR2 ANQGSEA. For the CDR3, the DNA is TGCAGCGTTGTGCCTGCCAGCCCGAGCTCCTACGAGCAGTACTTC. Amino acid sequence: CSVVPASPSSYEQYF.

The V gene is TRBV7-2, the J gene TRBJ1-3, with 8 nucleotides matching TRBD1. Germline values: CDR1 SGHTA, CDR2 FQGNSA. This CDR3 is 16 amino acids long. With 2 bases clipped from V and 2 bases from J, the junction kept 5 bases outside the gene matches. The CDR3 spells CASSLQSQGAGNTIYF. Here the CDR3 DNA reads TGTGCCAGCAGCTTACAGTCACAGGGGGCTGGAAACACCATATATTTT. The complete variable domain, with remaining parts taken from reference TRBV7-2 and TRBJ1-3, reads GAGVSQSPSNKVTEKGKDVELRCDPISGHTALYWYRQSLGQGLEFLIYFQGNSAPDKSGLPSDRFSAERTGGSVSTLTIQRTQQEDSAVYLCASSLQSQGAGNTIYFGEGSWLTVV.

This chain joins TRBV6-1 and TRBJ1-1, with TRBD1 identical over 7 bases. Trimming took 6 bases from V and 8 from J; bases not matched to a gene: 9. The germline gives CDR1 MNHNS, CDR2 SASEGT. The CDR3 is made up of 13 amino acids. CDR3 sequence: CASRRTGQLEAFF. CDR3 coding DNA: TGTGCCAGCAGGCGTACGGGACAGCTAGAAGCTTTCTTT.